This T cell receptor (beta chain) was documented in a study of blood T cell repertoires in COVID-19. Across the whole study: Both acute and convalescent COVID-19 samples were obtained from the United States, Italy and Spain. Nucleic acid was either cDNA or gDNA, and it came from T cells, B-cell-depleted T cells, or PBMCs.

Seattle-derived patients entered the study during active infection and were followed longitudinally. Produced via immunoSEQ multiplex PCR; TCRdb's table is partial and in-frame only. The sample yields 200,000 to 300,000 clones, 86% seen once. The sample comprised peripheral blood. The TCR originated in a woman over 75 with COVID-19, enrolled during active disease.

CDR3 bases: TGCGCCAGCAGCCAGACAGGGGATAATCAGCCCCAGCATTTT. Its translation: CASSQTGDNQPQHF. This chain connects TRBV4-1 to TRBJ1-5; 8 nucleotides align to TRBD1. The germline CDR1 and CDR2 sequences are MGHRA and YSYEKL. Losses at the gene ends were 3 bases for V and 4 bases for J; bases not matched to a gene: 2. CDR3 length: 14 amino acids.